This T cell receptor (beta chain) was recovered during a study of CD8 T cells in Susac syndrome (dated by TCRdb to the late 2010s). For the wider study: Whether CD8+ T cell activation and differentiation in Susac syndrome was antigen driven was tested using repertoire sequencing. Findings and caveats that apply to the study as a whole: The number of individuals in the TCR sequencing and HLA analysis was acknowledged as relatively small.

RNA was extracted using the RNeasy kit, and about 0.45 to 1 ug of the RNA was reverse transcribed with random hexamers. TCR beta CDR3 regions were amplified with the immunoSEQ multiplex PCR assay covering 54 Vbeta and 13 Jbeta segments. Bias from PCR amplification was corrected by using a synthetic template baseline for primer optimization and for computational correction. On the study's bioinformatics: Reads were annotated to V, D and J genes per IMGT and analyzed with immunoSEQ Analyzer, keeping only productive sequences. Clonality was calculated as one minus the Shannon entropy normalized by log2 of the number of productive unique sequences. Public and private clones were assessed among the 100 most prevalent clones of each patient and control. A clone was defined as Susac-specific if it was absent from the healthy and MS cohorts, from some 980 published viral clones and from other ImmuneACCESS disease sequences. In-frame beta chains were kept once TCRdb had trimmed the public reads at Q25 with fastp and called clones with MiXCR. CDR3 protein duplicates are merged, each entry listing the most common genes and DNA. The V and J calls here are based on TCRdb, not the publication. The sample table records some 100,000 distinct CDR3 sequences; roughly 96% of these occur just once. The top ten constitute 0.096% of the sample.

Peripheral blood CD8+ and CD4+ T cells from healthy donors, Susac syndrome patients and multiple sclerosis patients were profiled using high-throughput TCR beta sequencing. Healthy donors were included as age- and sex-matched controls. CD8+ TEMRA cells were enriched by FACS, while bulk CD8+ and CD4+ T cells were purified by magnetic negative isolation. Blood was collected in EDTA tubes and processed within 24 hours, with PBMCs isolated through density gradient centrifugation. PBMCs destined for TCR sequencing were cryopreserved in liquid nitrogen and later thawed in a 37 °C water bath. The sorted or isolated CD4+, CD8+ and CD8+ TEMRA cells had a purity of 90% or higher. CDR1 and CDR2 are read off the germline V gene as MNHEY and SVGEGT. V lost 0 bases and J lost 0 bases; the stretch between them is 11 bases long. The CDR3, from cysteine to phenylalanine, totals 16 residues. The retained sequence is limited to the CDR3, 48 bases, with the frame set at the first base.

To note about this clonotype: Its target antigen remains unknown. No much larger clonotype is one base removed from it; base qualities were not supplied.

The receptor comes from a human donor in good health. Sequenced sample: CD4+ T cells from PBMCs. Recombination connected TRBV6-2 or TRBV6-3 to TRBJ2-5, with the D gene not clear enough to name. The CDR3 is CASSYSPSRYQETQYF. The DNA reads as follows: TGTGCCAGCAGTTACTCCCCTAGTCGTTACCAAGAGACCCAGTACTTC.